This T cell receptor (beta chain) was recovered during a study of CD8 T cells in ankylosing spondylitis. Quantitative 5'-RACE with molecular barcodes generated TCR beta libraries. TCRdb re-derived calls from the 5' RACE reads in MiXCR, one entry per CDR3 protein. Among roughly 190,000 distinct CDR3 sequences, roughly 13% were seen once, and the ten largest hold approximately 15%. The specimen sequenced was blood, either unsorted or a sorted T cell fraction (not recorded which). The source of this sequence is a male donor with ankylosing spondylitis or in good health (not recorded which).

This chain's CDR3 is CASSLGRDYGYTF. In DNA, the CDR3 is TGTGCCAGCAGTTTAGGCAGGGACTATGGCTACACCTTC. This rearrangement joins TRBV12-3 or TRBV12-4 to TRBJ1-2, with TRBD1 as a possible D gene (5 bases). This CDR3 spans 13 amino acids. Trimming removed 1 base from V and 3 bases from J, with 6 bases in between.